A single sample is the source of the 12 T cell receptor beta chains below, sequenced in a study of CD8+ T cells in alopecia areata. As the sequencing template, cDNA was produced by extracting RNA and reverse transcribing it. Sequencing was performed with immunoSEQ multiplex PCR; in TCRdb, only in-frame clones are kept and a portion is missing. The repertoire has almost 35,000 clones, 45% to 60% of them found once; the top ten carry less than 50%. The specimen sequenced was NKG2D-high CD8+ T cells sorted from blood. The receptors were sampled from a human donor with alopecia areata.

The chain joins TRBV6-6 to TRBJ1-2; tentative D call: TRBD1 (5 bases). From germline, CDR1 is MNHNY and CDR2 SVGAGI (reference sequence). With 6 bases removed from V and 3 bases from J, the gap between germline ends came to 20 bases. The CDR3 extends over 16 amino acids. The chain's CDR3 is CASSRKGTGDHYGYTF. The DNA of the CDR3 is TGTGCCAGCAGCCGAAAGGGGACGGGAGACCACTATGGCTACACCTTC.

The chain is built from TRBV7-9 and TRBJ2-7, with D perhaps TRBD1 or TRBD2 (5 bases each). V was shortened by 2 bases and J by 2 bases, with 10 bases between the two germline ends. This CDR3 is 14 amino acids long. Per the germline V gene, CDR1 is SEHNR and CDR2 is FQNEAQ (reference sequence). The CDR3 DNA reads as TGTGCCAGCAGCTTACATTGGGACGCCTACGAGCAGTACTTC. This sequence encodes CASSLHWDAYEQYF.

As regards this clone: At one of its ends the junction is not consistent with the germline gene, which may arise from a read error. This chain uses TRBV4-3 with TRBJ2-7; TRBD1 is a possible D gene (6 bases). This CDR3 region has 15 residues. Germline CDR1 reads LGHNA; CDR2 reads YSLEER. CDR3: CASSQAYGTLDERYF. The CDR3 DNA sequence: TGCGCCAGCAGCCAAGCTTACGGGACATTGGACGAGCGGTACTTC.

The chain carries TRBV9 and TRBJ2-1; D remains unclear. Germline V CDR1 and CDR2: SGDLS, YYNGEE. The CDR3 is 12 amino acids. Deletions cut 2 bases from V and 9 bases from J, with 9 bases between. The CDR3 protein is CASSVILGEQFF. The CDR3 DNA follows: TGTGCCAGCAGCGTCATTCTCGGTGAGCAGTTCTTC. Filled out from reference TRBV9 and TRBJ2-1, the complete variable domain reads DSGVTQTPKHLITATGQRVTLRCSPRSGDLSVYWYQQSLDQGLQFLIQYYNGEERAKGNILERFSAQQFPDLHSELNLSSLELGDSALYFCASSVILGEQFFGPGTRLTVL.

The chain has TRBV4-1 and TRBJ1-5, with D possibly matching TRBD1 (6 bases). CDR3 length: 16 residues. Trimming pared 3 bases from V and 3 bases from J, leaving 15 bases between. Germline CDR1 MGHRA, CDR2 YSYEKL. The CDR3 reads CASSHDIRGFNQPQHF. CDR3 DNA sequence: TGCGCCAGCAGCCACGATATCAGGGGATTCAATCAGCCCCAGCATTTT.

J is TRBJ1-1 and V is TRBV29-1, with unresolved D. Germline V gene data show CDR1 as SQVTM and CDR2 as ANQGSEA. The CDR3 is made up of 11 amino acids. CDR3 protein: CSVDKNTEAFF. The DNA of the CDR3 is TGCAGTGTCGACAAGAACACTGAAGCTTTCTTT.

The chain recombines TRBV9 with TRBJ2-1, with TRBD2 matching 13 bases. Germline V lookup: CDR1 SGDLS, CDR2 YYNGEE. The V segment lost 4 bases and the J segment 4 bases; nucleotides outside the gene matches: 11. The CDR3 length is 18 residues. The CDR3 is CASSRPPGTSGEYNEQFF. The CDR3 DNA sequence: TGTGCCAGCAGCAGACCCCCCGGGACTAGCGGGGAATACAATGAGCAGTTCTTC.

CDR3: CASSHQGAEAFF. DNA of the CDR3: TGTGCCAGCAGTCACCAAGGGGCAGAGGCTTTCTTT. V and J are TRBV7-9 and TRBJ1-1, with D possibly TRBD1 on 5 matching bases. The V end lost 6 bases, the J end lost 11 bases, and 16 bases lay between the germline ends. The CDR3 has 12 residues. Germline CDR1 SEHNR, CDR2 FQNEAQ (reference sequence).

This sequence joins TRBV5-6 and TRBJ1-2; 7 bases map to TRBD1. Looked up from germline, CDR1 is SGHDT and CDR2 is YYEEEE. The junction had 7 bases not matched to a gene; V was cut back by 2 bases and J by 6 bases. This CDR3 contains 14 residues. In DNA, the CDR3 is TGTGCCAGCAGCTTTGGAGAGGGGGCCCATGGCTACACCTTC. Its translation: CASSFGEGAHGYTF.

The chain carries TRBV7-8 and TRBJ2-1; 7 bases map to TRBD2. The CDR3 has 17 amino acids. The ends lost 3 bases at V and 3 bases at J; junction bases unmatched: 11. Germline CDR1 reads SGHVS; CDR2 reads FQNEAQ. CDR3 region: CASSLDLADFGYNEQFF. CDR3 sequence (DNA): TGTGCCAGCAGCTTGGACCTAGCGGATTTCGGCTACAATGAGCAGTTCTTC.

This clone was seen once. The chain carries TRBV13 and TRBJ2-3; D uncertain. The ends were cut back, 5 bases at V and 0 bases at J, with 6 bases in the middle. The CDR3 length is 13 residues. Germline lookup yields CDR1 PRHDT and CDR2 FYEKMQ (reference sequence). CDR3 sequence reads: CASSQQSTDTQYF. The CDR3 nucleotides read TGTGCCAGCAGCCAACAGAGCACAGATACGCAGTATTTT. The full variable domain, its missing parts supplied by reference TRBV13 and TRBJ2-3, is AAGVIQSPRHLIKEKRETATLKCYPIPRHDTVYWYQQGPGQDPQFLISFYEKMQSDKGSIPDRFSAQQFSDYHSELNMSSLELGDSALYFCASSQQSTDTQYFGPGTRLTVL.

This clone was found a few times. The rearrangement links TRBV7-9 to TRBJ2-3, with D perhaps matching TRBD2 (5 bases). Germline V gene sequence: CDR1 SEHNR, CDR2 FQNEAQ (reference sequence). The CDR3 length is 14 residues. V was shortened by 1 base and J by 10 bases, with 15 bases between the two germline ends. The CDR3 loop is CASSLVGEALSQYF. The CDR3 bases are TGTGCCAGCAGCTTAGTGGGAGAGGCCCTTTCGCAGTATTTT.